Each of the 27 T cell receptor beta chains below was sequenced from the same sample in a study of cytomegalovirus exposure and HLA in healthy donors. The data were produced by immunoSEQ multiplex PCR, yet TCRdb's version contains in-frame clones alone and is incomplete. Of 250,000 to 400,000 clones listed, 88% were seen once; the top ten hold around 0.96%. The sequencing input was PBMCs. These receptor sequences come from a man younger than 40 in good health and CMV-seronegative.

The CDR3 DNA sequence: TGTGCCAGCAGCCAAGATTCCTCCATAACAGGGGCTTTCTTT. Translation gives CASSQDSSITGAFF. This chain uses TRBV4-2 with TRBJ1-1; TRBD1 might be the D (6 bases). Trimming cost V 0 bases and J 11 bases, with 16 bases left between them. Germline assignment: CDR1 LGHNA and CDR2 YNFKEQ. The CDR3 has 14 residues.

The chain recombines TRBV2 with TRBJ2-5; 10 positions match TRBD2. The CDR3 contains 16 residues. V dropped 0 bases and J dropped 5; count of bases not matched to a gene: 6. CDR1 SNHLY and CDR2 FYNNEI come from the germline V gene. The CDR3 DNA reads as TGTGCCAGCAGTGAAGCGGTGACTAGCGGGTGGGAGACCCAGTACTTC. Residues: CASSEAVTSGWETQYF. The full variable domain, rest sourced from reference TRBV2 and TRBJ2-5, is EPEVTQTPSHQVTQMGQEVILRCVPISNHLYFYWYRQILGQKVEFLVSFYNNEISEKSEIFDDQFSVERPDGSNFTLKIRSTKLEDSAMYFCASSEAVTSGWETQYFGPGTRLLVL.

The rearrangement uses TRBV5-4 and TRBJ1-4; a possible D gene is TRBD1 (5 bases). Between the trimmed V and J ends, which lost 4 bases and 4 bases, there was a span of 11 bases. The CDR3 is 14 residues long. Germline V CDR1 and CDR2: SGHNT, YYREEE (reference sequence). The CDR3 loop reads CASSMTVDNEKLFF. The DNA for the CDR3 is TGTGCCAGCAGCATGACAGTTGATAATGAAAAACTGTTTTTT.

This clone was counted a single time. The chain combines TRBV2 with TRBJ2-7; the match to TRBD2 covers 8 bases. The V gene end was trimmed by 11 bases and the J gene end by 2 bases; junction bases not matched to a gene: 5. Germline lookup yields CDR1 SNHLY and CDR2 FYNNEI. The CDR3 runs 12 residues. The CDR3 protein is CAGRGGAYEQYF. CDR3 DNA sequence: TGTGCCGGTCGGGGGGGAGCCTACGAGCAGTACTTC. The variable domain in full, completed from reference TRBV2 and TRBJ2-7, reads EPEVTQTPSHQVTQMGQEVILRCVPISNHLYFYWYRQILGQKVEFLVSFYNNEISEKSEIFDDQFSVERPDGSNFTLKIRSTKLEDSAMYFCAGRGGAYEQYFGPGTRLTVT.

Only a few counts were recorded for this clone. This sequence joins TRBV6-5 and TRBJ1-1, with D uncertain. Trimming took 8 bases from V and 3 from J, leaving 13 bases between them. The V gene's germline CDR1 is MNHEY and CDR2 SVGAGI. The CDR3 is 13 amino acids. The CDR3 coding sequence is TGTGCCAGCCAACTTGAGGTGTACACTGAAGCTTTCTTT. Its protein is CASQLEVYTEAFF.

This clone turned up a few times. The chain couples TRBV6-6 to TRBJ2-7; 8 nucleotides agree with TRBD1. The ends lost 7 bases at V and 4 bases at J; junction bases unmatched: 9. Per germline, CDR1 MNHNY and CDR2 SVGAGI (reference sequence). This CDR3 is 14 amino acids long. The CDR3 DNA follows: TGTGCCAGCACCCTAGCCGGGACAGGATACGAGCAGTACTTC. Its translation is CASTLAGTGYEQYF.

The chain links TRBV25-1 to TRBJ1-5; 8 bases align to TRBD1. The CDR3 totals 15 residues. J was trimmed by 2 bases and V by 6 bases; bases with no gene match: 6. The germline V gene has CDR1 MGHDK and CDR2 SYGVNS. CDR3 region: CASRGQGFGNQPQHF. CDR3 in DNA: TGTGCCAGCAGAGGACAGGGTTTCGGCAATCAGCCCCAGCATTTT.

V gene TRBV7-2 combines with J gene TRBJ2-3; tentatively, D is TRBD1 (5 bases). The V gene's germline CDR1 is SGHTA and CDR2 FQGNSA. The CDR3 totals 14 residues. V was pared by 1 base and J by 4 bases, with 9 bases between. Here the CDR3 reads CASSLETGADTQYF. DNA of the CDR3: TGTGCCAGCAGCTTAGAAACAGGTGCAGATACGCAGTATTTT.

The J gene is TRBJ1-6, the V gene TRBV14; the D gene is possibly TRBD1 (5 bases). Trimming stripped 3 bases from V and 14 bases from J, with 11 bases between. Germline CDR1 is SGHDN and CDR2 is FVKESK. This CDR3 region has 12 residues. The CDR3 DNA reads as TGTGCCAGCAGCCAGGGGCAGCTTACCCTCCACTTT. Encoded protein: CASSQGQLTLHF.

V and J are TRBV4-3 and TRBJ1-5, with 9 bases fitting TRBD1. The V segment lost 0 bases and the J segment 3 bases; nucleotides outside the gene matches: 6. From germline, CDR1 is LGHNA and CDR2 YSLEER. The CDR3 contains 17 residues. The CDR3 is CASSQDPGTGNNQPQHF. Written as DNA, the CDR3 is TGCGCCAGCAGCCAAGATCCCGGGACAGGGAACAATCAGCCCCAGCATTTT.

The rearrangement links TRBV7-8 to TRBJ1-6; the D gene is possibly TRBD1 (5 bases). Trimming left V 5 bases short and J 6 bases short, with 17 bases between. The CDR3 covers 16 residues. Germline V gene data show CDR1 as SGHVS and CDR2 as FQNEAQ. In DNA, the CDR3 is TGTGCCAGCAGCCCCCTCGGTAAGGGGTTTAATTCACCCCTCCACTTT. Encoded protein: CASSPLGKGFNSPLHF.

In this sample, this clone turned up a few times. J is TRBJ2-7 and V is TRBV2; D is possibly TRBD2 (6 bases). The CDR3 covers 11 residues. The V end was cut by 8 bases, the J end by 3 bases, with 8 bases between. The V gene's germline CDR1 is SNHLY and CDR2 FYNNEI. This CDR3 reads CASGTFYEQYF. For the CDR3, the DNA is TGTGCCAGCGGGACTTTCTACGAGCAGTACTTC.

J is TRBJ1-2 and V is TRBV15, with 8 bases that match TRBD1. CDR3 length: 16 residues. The junction had 7 bases not matched to a gene; V was cut back by 0 bases and J by 4 bases. In germline, CDR1 is LNHNV, CDR2 YYDKDF (reference sequence). CDR3 protein: CATSREDRVQSYGYTF. CDR3 nucleotide sequence: TGTGCCACCAGCAGAGAGGACAGGGTGCAGAGCTATGGCTACACCTTC.

The rearrangement joins TRBV5-1 to TRBJ2-7; TRBD1 agrees at 9 bases. This CDR3 is 14 amino acids long. The trim removed 3 bases at V and 3 bases at J, leaving 4 bases unmatched. CDR1 SGHRS and CDR2 YFSETQ come from the germline V gene. The CDR3: CASSWDRDNYEQYF. CDR3 DNA sequence: TGCGCCAGCAGCTGGGACAGGGACAACTACGAGCAGTACTTC.

This chain links TRBV7-9 with TRBJ2-7, with 12 bases lining up with TRBD1. The CDR3 is 16 residues long. Germline trimming cut 4 bases from V and 5 bases from J; bases unmatched to any gene: 9. Germline lookup yields CDR1 SEHNR and CDR2 FQNEAQ (reference sequence). The CDR3 DNA is TGTGCCAGCAGCTCGAGGGACAGGGGGCAAGATGACGAGCAGTACTTC. Its translation: CASSSRDRGQDDEQYF.

This chain connects TRBV5-8 to TRBJ2-2, with 9 bases fitting TRBD2. CDR1 and CDR2 from the germline V gene are SGHTS and YDEGEE. With 4 bases clipped from V and 2 bases from J, the junction kept 9 bases outside the gene matches. There are 17 residues in the CDR3. CDR3 nucleotide sequence: TGTGCCAGCAGCCCCCTGATACTAGCGGGCAACACCGGGGAGCTGTTTTTT. As protein: CASSPLILAGNTGELFF. The full variable domain, in which reference TRBV5-8 and TRBJ2-2 provide the parts outside the CDR3, is EAGVTQSPTHLIKTRGQQATLRCSPISGHTSVYWYQQALGLGLQFLLWYDEGEERNRGNFPPRFSGRQFPNYSSELNVNALELEDSALYLCASSPLILAGNTGELFFGEGSRLTVL.

The rearrangement joins TRBV2 to TRBJ2-6; 12 nucleotides line up with TRBD1. V was clipped by 6 bases and J by 0 bases; unmatched bases: 6. Germline CDR1 is SNHLY and CDR2 is FYNNEI. The CDR3 is 18 amino acids. The CDR3 DNA follows: TGTGCCAGCAGCTCGCCGGGACAGGGGGCCTCTGGGGCCAACGTCCTGACTTTC. It encodes CASSSPGQGASGANVLTF.

V gene TRBV19 combines with J gene TRBJ2-2; weak D call: TRBD2 (5 bases). Trimming removed 8 bases from V and 0 bases from J, with 19 bases in between. Germline V gene lookup returns CDR1 LNHDA and CDR2 SQIVND (reference sequence). This CDR3 region has 17 residues. The CDR3 protein is CASSGLPLKSNTGELFF. The CDR3 nucleotides are TGTGCCAGTTCTGGACTCCCCCTTAAATCGAACACCGGGGAGCTGTTTTTT.

V gene TRBV7-9 combines with J gene TRBJ1-2; TRBD1 aligns across 11 bases. Germline-derived CDR1 and CDR2 are SEHNR and FQNEAQ (reference sequence). The V segment lost 2 bases and the J segment 5 bases; nucleotides outside the gene matches: 4. The CDR3 spans 15 residues. This CDR3 reads CASSLFGTGGYGYTF. CDR3 nucleotides: TGTGCCAGCAGCTTATTTGGGACAGGGGGTTATGGCTACACCTTC.

CDR3 region: CSVEGGPLNTGELFF. The CDR3 DNA sequence: TGCAGCGTTGAGGGGGGGCCGTTGAACACCGGGGAGCTGTTTTTT. This chain connects TRBV29-1 to TRBJ2-2, with a tentative D call TRBD2 (7 bases). Trimming stripped 3 bases from V and 1 base from J, with 12 bases between. Looked up from germline, CDR1 is SQVTM and CDR2 is ANQGSEA. This CDR3 contains 15 residues.

This sequence joins TRBV11-2 and TRBJ1-4; TRBD1 might be the D (5 bases). The CDR3 covers 15 residues. The ends were cut back, 5 bases at V and 6 bases at J, with 16 bases in the middle. Germline assignment: CDR1 SGHAT and CDR2 FQNNGV. The CDR3 loop is CASSPRGVKDEKLFF. The CDR3 DNA is TGTGCCAGCAGCCCAAGGGGCGTAAAGGATGAAAAACTGTTTTTT.

The chain joins TRBV5-1 to TRBJ2-7; D may be TRBD2 (5 bases). Germline V CDR1 and CDR2: SGHRS, YFSETQ. V lost 4 bases, J lost 2 bases, and 10 bases lay in between. The CDR3 consists of 13 residues. Here the CDR3 DNA reads TGCGCCAGCAGCCCTACCGGGACCTACGAGCAGTACTTC. It is translated as CASSPTGTYEQYF.

V is TRBV7-8 and J is TRBJ1-1; D gene unclear. The CDR3 contains 14 residues. The germline gives CDR1 SGHVS, CDR2 FQNEAQ. V was pared by 4 bases and J by 4 bases, with 13 bases between. CDR3 sequence reads: CASSSSFPLTEAFF. CDR3 DNA sequence: TGTGCCAGCAGCTCCTCCTTCCCCCTCACTGAAGCTTTCTTT.

The gene calls are TRBV14 and TRBJ1-1, with a weak D call TRBD1 (6 bases). The ends were cut back, 0 bases at V and 0 bases at J, with 14 bases in the middle. Germline CDR1 and CDR2: SGHDN and FVKESK. The CDR3 has 17 residues. The CDR3 nucleotides are TGTGCCAGCAGCCAAGAAGCAGGGGCTAGGGTGAACACTGAAGCTTTCTTT. Its translation: CASSQEAGARVNTEAFF. Using reference TRBV14 and TRBJ1-1 for the parts outside the CDR3, the full variable domain is EAGVTQFPSHSVIEKGQTVTLRCDPISGHDNLYWYRRVMGKEIKFLLHFVKESKQDESGMPNNRFLAERTGGTYSTLKVQPAELEDSGVYFCASSQEAGARVNTEAFFGQGTRLTVV.

The V call is TRBV5-1, the J call TRBJ2-7, with D perhaps matching TRBD2 (5 bases). V lost 2 bases and J 5 bases, leaving 8 bases between the germline ends. CDR1 is SGHRS and CDR2 is YFSETQ in the germline V gene. This CDR3 is built from 12 residues. CDR3 DNA: TGCGCCAGCAGCTTCAACGGGGACGAGCAGTACTTC. Translation gives CASSFNGDEQYF.

The chain has TRBV11-2 and TRBJ1-1, with 12 positions matching TRBD1. Unmatched junction bases numbered 7, after V lost 8 bases and J lost 0 bases. The V gene's germline CDR1 is SGHAT and CDR2 FQNNGV. The CDR3 totals 16 residues. CDR3 protein: CASGPGQGAVNTEAFF. DNA of the CDR3: TGTGCCAGCGGTCCGGGACAGGGGGCGGTGAACACTGAAGCTTTCTTT.

The chain recombines TRBV14 with TRBJ2-5; 8 nucleotides match TRBD1. Per the germline V gene, CDR1 is SGHDN and CDR2 is FVKESK. Trimming cost V 5 bases and J 6 bases; bases outside gene matches: 8. CDR3 size: 14 residues. CDR3 nucleotides: TGTGCCAGCAGCAAGATCCAGGGGGCGCAGACCCAGTACTTC. Protein: CASSKIQGAQTQYF.